This T cell receptor (beta chain) was retrieved from a study of blood T cell repertoires in COVID-19 (dated by TCRdb to about 2020). Background on the whole study: Samples covering the acute and convalescent phases of COVID-19 were provided by collaborators in the United States, Italy and Spain. The prospective study material was composed of cDNA or gDNA derived from T cells, B-cell-depleted T cells, or PBMCs. The samples were drawn from the first 160 participants of the ongoing ImmuneRACE study and from 950 to 1,500 subjects provided by 6 global collaborators. HLA class I and class II types, where available, came from metadata supplied by the sample provider rather than from assay-based typing. Subjects who had been exposed to COVID-19, were actively infected with it, or had recovered from it provided the deeply sampled blood TCRbeta repertoires that made up the dataset. The repertoires were released in a freely available public database meant as a resource for research on the immune response to SARS-CoV-2. Nearly every sample came with metadata listing a de-identified subject ID, COVID-19 status, age in years and sex. Results the study describes overall, beyond this receptor: The quantity of clinical and demographic metadata differed by source and by participant and was supplied without curation.

Each collaborating institution followed its own protocols to collect whole blood in K2EDTA tubes. For TCRbeta analysis, collaborator samples were shipped as frozen whole blood, as isolated PBMCs, or as DNA extracted from either sample type. TCRbeta CDR3 regions were amplified from genomic DNA using the immunoSEQ Assay, a bias-controlled multiplex PCR. The source study handled its data this way. Nucleated cell counts per sample were estimated from amplification of reference gene primers within the assay. To quantify the absolute abundance of each unique TCRbeta CDR3 rearrangement, sequence reads were collapsed and filtered. For each sample, productive Simpson clonality was calculated by taking the square root of Simpson's diversity index across productive rearrangements. What TCRdb holds here is the immuneACCESS table cut down to in-frame rearrangements. Part of the clones is not present; checked against another copy, under half of the missing clones reflect an unresolved V gene, and the others are unexplained. V and J calls and clone size follow that table, whereas D and trimming were derived from the DNA. Counted in this sample were tens of thousands of clones; around 83% of them appeared once. The ten top clones hold roughly 15% of the sample.

On this clone: Its antigen is unknown. Base qualities are not at hand, and no much larger clone is one base apart.

The cysteine opens and the phenylalanine closes a CDR3 of 13 amino acids. The retained sequence is limited to the CDR3, 39 bases, with the frame set at the first base. V loses 3 bases, J loses 3 bases, and the germline ends lie 9 bases apart. From the germline V gene, CDR1 is KGHSH and CDR2 is LQKENI. The sample taken for sequencing was peripheral blood. The rearranged chain carries TRBV18 and TRBJ2-7; tentative D gene TRBD1, with 6 bases matching. The TCR was taken from a human donor in a cohort sampled during active COVID-19. CDR3 reads: CASSPRQDYEQYF. The DNA is as follows: TGTGCCAGCTCACCTAGACAGGACTACGAGCAGTACTTC.